This T cell receptor beta chain was captured in a study of Ad26.COV2.S vaccination and SARS-CoV-2 variants (dated by TCRdb to the early 2020s). For the study in its entirety: Donors in the vaccine arm were drawn from COV1001, a phase I-IIa trial of Ad26.COV2.S in healthy adults that was multicentre, randomized, double-blind and placebo-controlled. Participants in the trial were split at random into five groups of five each, receiving low-dose or high-dose Ad26.COV2.S once or twice, or else placebo on both occasions. Ad26.COV2.S was administered intramuscularly at a dose of 5x10^10 or 1x10^11 viral particles, either as one shot or as two shots given 56 days apart. Blinding of investigators to trial group allocation was maintained during experiments and outcome assessment. A total of 32 samples were included in the TCR-sequenced set, comprising around 19 Ad26.COV2.S vaccine recipients, 5 placebo recipients and 8 SARS-CoV-2 convalescent individuals. TCRbeta repertoire sequencing was used to assess the specificity and breadth of SARS-CoV-2-reactive T cell receptors after Ad26.COV2.S vaccination. Study-wide findings and limitations: It was noted by the authors that total T cell responses may have been underestimated by the TCR breadth and depth analyses. Compared with placebo recipients, Ad26.COV2.S recipients showed higher spike-specific TCR breadth (P = 0.0014). Vaccine and placebo recipients had comparable non-spike TCR breadth, which fits with the vaccine containing only spike. The study was not powered for comparison of responses between vaccine doses or regimens. Substantial breadth of spike-specific CD8+ and CD4+ T cell responses was reported after vaccination.

The germline V gene supplies CDR1 MNHEY and CDR2 SVGEGT. The CDR3 spans 15 residues, from the cysteine through the phenylalanine. Here the CDR3 DNA is all that survives: 45 bases in frame from base 1. Cut back by 5 bases and 7 bases, the V and J ends lie 19 bases apart. This specimen's treatment or condition label, interpreted: over 15 received Ad26.COV2.S at low or high dose, single or two shots; about 5 received placebo; per-sample allocation not given. Repertoires of vaccine and placebo recipients were sequenced from samples collected on day 63 after the first injection. In Cohort 1b, about two dozen adults aged 18-55 years were enrolled at a single site in Boston, USA, between 29 July and 7 August 2020. Ad26.COV2.S was a replication-incompetent adenovirus type 26 vector expressing a prefusion-stabilized SARS-CoV-2 spike protein from the original Wuhan strain. The immunoSEQ Assay was used to sequence TCRbeta CDR3 regions. After extraction, genomic DNA underwent amplification by bias-controlled multiplex PCR, followed by high-throughput sequencing. In the source study's methods: To quantify the absolute abundance of every unique TCRbeta CDR3 region, sequences were collapsed and filtered. T cell fraction was estimated by normalizing TCRbeta template counts to usable DNA, which was measured by amplifying reference genes present in all nucleated cells. Repertoire TCRs were annotated as SARS-CoV-2-specific when V gene, CDR3 amino acid sequence and J gene were exactly matched to a known reactive TCR set. The reference SARS-CoV-2 TCR set was obtained from MIRA and was filtered for enrichment in COVID-19-positive ImmuneCODE repertoires, whereby public or cross-reactive TCRs were removed. Using the MIRA antigens, annotated TCRs were further analysed by specific ORF or by position within an ORF. Depth was the summed frequency of annotated unique rearrangements, while breadth was defined as annotated unique rearrangements over total unique productive rearrangements. Group comparisons of TCR breadth used two-sided Wilcoxon rank-sum tests. Held by TCRdb, this immuneACCESS table contains in-frame sequences only and omits some clones. Under half of the omission traces to an unresolved V gene where checked; the cause of the rest is unknown. V and J calls and clone size are as listed in that table; D and trimming were resolved from the DNA. The sample data list approximately 420,000 clones, and around nine tenths of these were observed just once. Approximately 4% of the sample is in the top ten clones.

In regard to this clone: What antigen it recognizes has not been identified. The record has no base qualities; no much larger clone is one base away.

Sequencing was performed on peripheral blood, taken in a trial of Ad26.COV2.S vaccine versus placebo. This clonotype was obtained from a person between 18 and 59 years old who received the Ad26.COV2.S COVID-19 vaccine or a placebo. Recombination connected TRBV6-2 or TRBV6-3 to TRBJ2-3; matching of 5 bases hints at TRBD2 as the D gene. The DNA sequence is TGTGCCAGCAGTGACCGAAACGGACTGATTAATACGCAGTATTTT. Its coded protein is CASSDRNGLINTQYF.